This TCR beta chain emerged from a study of sequential checkpoint blockade in melanoma. Overall study context: Both treatment sequences were followed by maintenance nivolumab.

Treatment specified: randomized to nivolumab then ipilimumab (arm A) or the reverse (arm B). Remarks on this clone: Its cognate antigen is unknown.

The table came from immunoSEQ multiplex PCR; TCRdb's copy has only in-frame clones and leaves some out. Among roughly 2,200 clones listed, around 27% were seen once. Study outcomes and limitations: About 30 times likelier clinical benefit followed increased tumor T-cell fraction and clonality. For nivolumab-first patients, baseline tumor clonality was associated with response.

CDR1 is SQVTM and CDR2 is ANQGSEA in the germline V gene. The V and J ends lost 3 bases and 5 bases respectively, with 8 bases between them. The CDR3 totals 12 residues. This TCR was sampled from a human donor with melanoma. V and J are TRBV29-1 and TRBJ2-1; possibly TRBD2 for D (6 bases). Source: tumor tissue (inferred from file names), taken from a patient given nivolumab and ipilimumab in sequence. CDR3 region: CSVEGGDNEQFF. The CDR3, as DNA: TGCAGCGTTGAGGGCGGGGACAATGAGCAGTTCTTC.